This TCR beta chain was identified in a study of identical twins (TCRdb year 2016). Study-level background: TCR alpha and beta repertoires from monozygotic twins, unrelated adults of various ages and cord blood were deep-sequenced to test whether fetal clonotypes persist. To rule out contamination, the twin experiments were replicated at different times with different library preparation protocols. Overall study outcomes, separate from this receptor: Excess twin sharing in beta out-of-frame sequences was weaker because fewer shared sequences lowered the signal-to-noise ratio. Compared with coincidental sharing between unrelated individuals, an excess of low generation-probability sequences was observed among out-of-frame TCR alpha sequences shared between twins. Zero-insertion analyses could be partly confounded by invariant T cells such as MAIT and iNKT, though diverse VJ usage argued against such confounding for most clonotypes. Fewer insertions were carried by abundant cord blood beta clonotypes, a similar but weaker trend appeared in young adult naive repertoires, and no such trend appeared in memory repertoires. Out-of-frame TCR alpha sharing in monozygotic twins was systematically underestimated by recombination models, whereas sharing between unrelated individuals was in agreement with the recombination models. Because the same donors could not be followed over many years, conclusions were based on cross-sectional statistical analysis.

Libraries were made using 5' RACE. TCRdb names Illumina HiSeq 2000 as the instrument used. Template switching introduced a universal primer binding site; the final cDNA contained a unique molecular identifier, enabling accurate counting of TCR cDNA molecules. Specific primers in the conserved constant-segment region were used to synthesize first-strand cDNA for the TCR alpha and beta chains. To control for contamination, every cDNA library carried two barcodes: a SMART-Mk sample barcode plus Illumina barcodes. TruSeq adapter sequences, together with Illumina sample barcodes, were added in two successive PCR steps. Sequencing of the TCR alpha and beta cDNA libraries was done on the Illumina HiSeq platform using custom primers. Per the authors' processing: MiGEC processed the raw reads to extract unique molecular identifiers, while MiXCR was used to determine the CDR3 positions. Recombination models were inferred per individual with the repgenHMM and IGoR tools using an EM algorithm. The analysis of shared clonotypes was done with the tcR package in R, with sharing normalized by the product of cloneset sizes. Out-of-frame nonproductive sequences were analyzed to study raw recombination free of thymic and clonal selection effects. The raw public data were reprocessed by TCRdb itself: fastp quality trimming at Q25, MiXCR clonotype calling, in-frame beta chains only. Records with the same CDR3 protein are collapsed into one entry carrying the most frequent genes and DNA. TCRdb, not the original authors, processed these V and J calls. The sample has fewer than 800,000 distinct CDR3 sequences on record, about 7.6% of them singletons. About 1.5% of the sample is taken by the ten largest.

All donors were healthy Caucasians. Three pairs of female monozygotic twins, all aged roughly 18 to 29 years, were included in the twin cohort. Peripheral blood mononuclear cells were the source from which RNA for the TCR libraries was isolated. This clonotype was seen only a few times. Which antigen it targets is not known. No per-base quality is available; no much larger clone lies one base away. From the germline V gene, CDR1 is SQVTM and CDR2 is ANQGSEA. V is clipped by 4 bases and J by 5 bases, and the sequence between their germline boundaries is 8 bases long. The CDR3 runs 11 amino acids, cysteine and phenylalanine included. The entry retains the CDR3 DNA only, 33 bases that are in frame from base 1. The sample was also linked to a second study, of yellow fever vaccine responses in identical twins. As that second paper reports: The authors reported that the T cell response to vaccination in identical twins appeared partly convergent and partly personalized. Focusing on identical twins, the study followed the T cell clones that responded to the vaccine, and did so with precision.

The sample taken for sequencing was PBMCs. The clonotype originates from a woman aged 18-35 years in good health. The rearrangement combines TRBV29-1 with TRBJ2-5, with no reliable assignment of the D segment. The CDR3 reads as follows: CSVGGVETQYF. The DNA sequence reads TGCAGCGTTGGTGGGGTCGAGACCCAGTACTTC.